This TCR beta chain was recovered during a study of cytomegalovirus exposure and HLA in healthy donors. 60 Vbeta and 13 Jbeta primers were used in PCR. This table comes from immunoSEQ multiplex PCR, and its TCRdb copy is limited to in-frame clones, with some not included. The data contain some 110,000 clones, approximately 82% of them singletons. This clonotype was obtained from a man aged 25 to 45 in good health and CMV-seropositive. Sequenced material: PBMCs.

The CDR3 region is CASRPALSSYNEQFF. CDR3 DNA: TGTGCCAGCAGACCCGCTTTGAGCTCCTACAATGAGCAGTTCTTC. The chain recombines TRBV6-6 with TRBJ2-1; D gene unclear. The CDR3 length is 15 residues. Germline V gene data show CDR1 as MNHNY and CDR2 as SVGAGI (reference sequence). The V gene lost 6 bases and the J gene lost 0 bases, with 12 bases spanning the gap.